The next 9 T cell receptor beta chains were all read from a single sample in a study of radiation and T cells in renal cell carcinoma. Time point described: baseline pretreatment blood. Noted treatment: 15 Gy SBRT to primary tumor, nephrectomy 4 weeks later. The table came from immunoSEQ multiplex PCR; TCRdb's copy has only in-frame clones and leaves some out. The sample includes approximately 51,000 clones, 83% of them seen just once. Sequenced material: blood, taken from a patient whose treatment included radiotherapy and nephrectomy. Receptor source: a woman aged 70-85 years with renal cell carcinoma.

This chain connects TRBV13 to TRBJ1-3, with D uncertain. V gave up 4 bases and J gave up 0 bases, with 13 bases separating them. The CDR3 is 16 residues long. The germline V gene has CDR1 PRHDT and CDR2 FYEKMQ (reference sequence). CDR3: CASSSLSADSGNTIYF. The DNA of the CDR3 is TGTGCCAGCAGCTCCCTGAGTGCGGACTCTGGAAACACCATATATTTT.

The V call is TRBV27, the J call TRBJ1-1; D might be TRBD1 (5 bases). The CDR3 totals 13 residues. Germline CDR1 and CDR2: MNHEY and SMNVEV (reference sequence). With 5 bases removed from V and 4 bases from J, the gap between germline ends came to 11 bases. CDR3 nucleotide sequence: TGTGCCAGCAGTGGCAGGGCTGGCACTGAAGCTTTCTTT. Encoded protein: CASSGRAGTEAFF.

This chain links TRBV7-2 with TRBJ1-1; the D is unclear. V dropped 1 base and J dropped 4 bases, with 16 bases sitting between them. The germline gives CDR1 SGHTA, CDR2 FQGNSA. This CDR3 contains 16 residues. The CDR3 DNA sequence: TGTGCCAGCAGCTTAGGGGGTTTTGGGGTTAGCACTGAAGCTTTCTTT. This encodes CASSLGGFGVSTEAFF.

The V and J genes are TRBV14 and TRBJ2-5; no reliable D call. V lost 4 bases and J lost 1, with 4 bases in between. Germline V CDR1 and CDR2: SGHDN, FVKESK. The CDR3 is 12 amino acids. The CDR3 DNA reads TGTGCCAGCAGCCGATTCCAAGAGACCCAGTACTTC. Protein: CASSRFQETQYF.

This clone was seen a few times. The chain links TRBV5-6 to TRBJ2-3; D is unresolved. There are 16 residues in the CDR3. Germline V lookup: CDR1 SGHDT, CDR2 YYEEEE. Between the trimmed V and J ends, which lost 4 bases and 0 bases, there was a span of 15 bases. The CDR3 coding sequence is TGTGCCAGCAGCGGGCAATGGCGGTTTAGCACAGATACGCAGTATTTT. This codes for CASSGQWRFSTDTQYF.

The chain recombines TRBV6-5 with TRBJ2-3; TRBD1 is a possible D gene (5 bases). The V and J ends lost 2 bases and 1 base respectively, with 10 bases between them. The CDR3 length is 15 residues. The V gene's germline CDR1 is MNHEY and CDR2 SVGAGI. The CDR3 loop is CASSYRGSGTDTQYF. In nucleotides, the CDR3 is TGTGCCAGCAGTTACAGGGGATCGGGCACAGATACGCAGTATTTT.

This clone has just one count. The CDR3 region has the DNA TGCAGTGCTCTCCGGGGCTACACCTTC. Protein: CSALRGYTF. The rearrangement uses TRBV20-1 and TRBJ1-2; D is unresolved. The CDR3 length is 9 residues. Trimming took off 5 bases at V and 8 bases at J, with 6 bases between the two ends. Germline CDR1 reads DFQATT; CDR2 reads SNEGSKA (reference sequence).

The V call is TRBV21-1, the J call TRBJ1-2; the table's D call TRBD1 went unverified against the DNA. TRBV21-1 is termed a pseudogene. This CDR3 spans 19 amino acids. This CDR3 is CASSKPTGGAWRSGYGYTF. CDR3 coding DNA: TGTGCCAGCAGCAAACCGACAGGGGGCGCTTGGAGGTCCGGCTATGGCTACACCTTC.

This rearrangement joins TRBV6-5 to TRBJ2-5; 7 bases fit TRBD1. Germline values: CDR1 MNHEY, CDR2 SVGAGI. The CDR3 covers 13 residues. The junction had 9 bases not matched to a gene; V was cut back by 5 bases and J by 9 bases. The CDR3 sequence: CASSADRNRAQYF. The CDR3 region has the DNA TGTGCCAGCAGTGCGGACAGGAACAGGGCCCAGTACTTC.